The next 8 T cell receptor beta chains were all read from a single sample in a study of cytomegalovirus exposure and HLA in healthy donors. PCR involved 60 Vbeta and 13 Jbeta primers. Assay used: immunoSEQ multiplex PCR; TCRdb lists only in-frame clones, some missing. The profile covers 200,000 or so clones, with approximately 81% appearing a single time and about 0.25% taken by the ten largest. Sequencing used PBMCs. The receptors were sampled from a boy aged 5-17 years in good health and CMV-seronegative.

Turning to this clone: The junction differs from germline at one of its ends, possibly a read error. This chain connects TRBV7-7 to TRBJ2-5; D perhaps matches TRBD1 (7 bases). CDR1 SSHAT and CDR2 FNYEAQ come from the germline V gene (reference sequence). This CDR3 is built from 15 residues. CDR3 sequence: CASSSDAGQQETQYF. The CDR3 coding sequence is TGTGCTAGCAGTTCCGACGCGGGACAGCAAGAGACCCAGTACTTC.

The V call is TRBV6-6, the J call TRBJ2-3, with D possibly TRBD2 on 5 matching bases. The germline V gene encodes CDR1 MNHNY and CDR2 SVGAGI (reference sequence). The CDR3 covers 13 residues. With 8 bases removed from V and 3 bases from J, the gap between germline ends came to 12 bases. CDR3 in DNA: TGTGCCAGCGGAGGCAGAGGGACAGATACGCAGTATTTT. Protein sequence: CASGGRGTDTQYF.

This clone was detected once. The CDR3 DNA reads as TGTGCCAGCTCAGCCCCCCGGGGACAGGCCCTCTACAATGAGCAGTTCTTC. Translated, it gives CASSAPRGQALYNEQFF. V is TRBV18 and J is TRBJ2-1; 8 bases match TRBD1. V dropped 5 bases and J dropped 3; count of bases not matched to a gene: 12. CDR3 length: 17 residues. CDR1 and CDR2 from the germline V gene are KGHSH and LQKENI.

This rearrangement joins TRBV2 to TRBJ2-7; tentatively, D is TRBD2 (7 bases). This CDR3 has 15 residues. The V gene's germline CDR1 is SNHLY and CDR2 FYNNEI. V lost 5 bases, J lost 0 bases, and 14 bases lay in between. The CDR3 reads CASSSEGGGSYEQYF. In DNA, the CDR3 is TGTGCCAGCAGTTCAGAGGGAGGGGGCTCCTACGAGCAGTACTTC.

V is TRBV9 and J is TRBJ2-4; 8 nucleotides line up with TRBD2. This CDR3 has 15 residues. The V segment lost 3 bases and the J segment 2 bases; nucleotides outside the gene matches: 4. Germline CDR1 and CDR2: SGDLS and YYNGEE. CDR3 bases: TGTGCCAGCAGCGCGGGGGGGGCAACCAAAAACATTCAGTACTTC. This codes for CASSAGGATKNIQYF.

About this clone: The same CDR3 can be traced to other DNA sequences in this sample. The rearrangement uses TRBV13 and TRBJ1-2; 8 positions match TRBD1. CDR1 and CDR2 (germline): PRHDT, FYEKMQ (reference sequence). The junction had 8 bases not matched to a gene; V was cut back by 4 bases and J by 7 bases. This CDR3 region has 14 residues. CDR3 amino acids: CASSSRQGAAGYTF. For the CDR3, the DNA is TGTGCCAGCAGCTCAAGGCAGGGGGCGGCTGGCTACACCTTC.

The chain employs TRBV6-5 and TRBJ1-2; TRBD1 matches 9 bases. The CDR3 runs to 14 residues. Trimming removed 4 bases from V and 5 bases from J; junction bases left unmatched: 5. Germline loops: CDR1 MNHEY, CDR2 SVGAGI. DNA for the CDR3: TGTGCCAGCAGTTTCTCGGGACAGGGATATGGCTACACCTTC. It translates to CASSFSGQGYGYTF.

The rearrangement links TRBV6-1 to TRBJ1-6; 8 bases match TRBD1. The germline V gene encodes CDR1 MNHNS and CDR2 SASEGT. The CDR3 has 14 amino acids. Trimming cost V 1 base and J 7 bases; bases outside gene matches: 0. CDR3 DNA: TGTGCCAGCAGTGAAGGGACAGGGAATTCACCCCTCCACTTT. This sequence encodes CASSEGTGNSPLHF.